This record looks at one T cell receptor beta chain sequence and its context. The antigen remains undetermined. The data are from a study of lymphopenia after photon versus proton radiotherapy. Whole-study results and caveats: After lymphocyte nadir, photon-treated repertoires showed oligoclonal expansion, especially CD8+ Temra. Relative stability marked proton patients; photon patients lost diversity and naive cells. Only patients who died were analyzed for survival; proton advantage is unproven. In patients who died, overall survival fell as post-nadir TCR diversity dropped more.

V was pared by 2 bases and J by 0 bases, with 2 bases of the junction left unmatched. This CDR3 region has 15 residues. Germline loops: CDR1 LNHDA, CDR2 SQIVND (reference sequence). Assay: immunoSEQ multiplex PCR; the TCRdb copy retains only in-frame clones and omits some. The table has around 62,000 clones, about 88% seen once. The sequence came from a man aged 55 to 70 with pancreatic cancer. The source material was peripheral blood, sampled from a patient treated with proton-based radiotherapy. J is TRBJ2-5 and V is TRBV19; 8 bases map to TRBD2. CDR3 nucleotide sequence: TGTGCCAGTAGTATAAGCGGGGGATACCAAGAGACCCAGTACTTC. Translated, it gives CASSISGGYQETQYF.